This TCR beta chain was sequenced during a study of blood T cell repertoires in COVID-19. Overall study: The study drew acute and convalescent COVID-19 samples from the United States, Italy and Spain. Nucleic acid was either cDNA or gDNA, and it came from T cells, B-cell-depleted T cells, or PBMCs.

This clone was picked up one time. In the original processing: Reference gene primer amplification gave nucleated cell count estimates. Generated by immunoSEQ multiplex PCR, the TCRdb table keeps only in-frame clones and is missing some. V, J and clone size derive from that table, while D and trimming were established from the DNA sequence. This table holds 60,000 to 70,000 clones, about 82% found once. Trimming removed 5 bases at V and 7 bases at J, with 8 bases between. From germline, CDR1 is SNHLY and CDR2 FYNNEI. The CDR3 totals 11 residues. This TCR came from a human donor in a cohort sampled during active COVID-19. The sample consisted of peripheral blood. The V call is TRBV2, the J call TRBJ1-1; D remains ambiguous. CDR3 amino acids: CASSYYNEAFF. CDR3 DNA sequence: TGTGCCAGCAGTTATTACAATGAAGCTTTCTTT.